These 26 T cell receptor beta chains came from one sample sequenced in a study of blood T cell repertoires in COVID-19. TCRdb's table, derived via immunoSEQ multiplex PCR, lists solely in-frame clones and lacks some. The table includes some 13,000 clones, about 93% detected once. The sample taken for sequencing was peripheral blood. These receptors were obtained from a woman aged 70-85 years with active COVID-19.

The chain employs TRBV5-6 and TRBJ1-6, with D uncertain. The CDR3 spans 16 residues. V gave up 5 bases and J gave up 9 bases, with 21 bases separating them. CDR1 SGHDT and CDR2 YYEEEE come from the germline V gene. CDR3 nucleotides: TGTGCCAGCAGACCAGCGGGGAATTCTCTTGTTTCACCCCTCCACTTT. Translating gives CASRPAGNSLVSPLHF.

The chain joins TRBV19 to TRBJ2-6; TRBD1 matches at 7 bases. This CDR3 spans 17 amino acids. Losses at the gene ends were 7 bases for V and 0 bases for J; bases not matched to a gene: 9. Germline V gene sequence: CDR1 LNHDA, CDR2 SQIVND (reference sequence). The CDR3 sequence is CASTTGTDNSGANVLTF. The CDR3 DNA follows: TGTGCCAGTACTACCGGGACAGACAACTCTGGGGCCAACGTCCTGACTTTC.

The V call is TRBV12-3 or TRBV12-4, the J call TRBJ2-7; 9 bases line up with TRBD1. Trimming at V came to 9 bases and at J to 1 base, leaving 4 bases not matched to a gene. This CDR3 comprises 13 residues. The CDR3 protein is CASGDRESYEQYF. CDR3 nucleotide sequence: TGTGCCAGTGGGGACAGGGAGTCCTACGAGCAGTACTTC.

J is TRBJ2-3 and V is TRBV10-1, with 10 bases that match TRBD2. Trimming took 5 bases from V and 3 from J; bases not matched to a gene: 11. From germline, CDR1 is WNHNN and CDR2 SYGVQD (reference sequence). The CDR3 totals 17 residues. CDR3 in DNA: TGCGCCAGCAGTCCTCTTTTGGCTAGCGGGAGTACAGATACGCAGTATTTT. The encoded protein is CASSPLLASGSTDTQYF.

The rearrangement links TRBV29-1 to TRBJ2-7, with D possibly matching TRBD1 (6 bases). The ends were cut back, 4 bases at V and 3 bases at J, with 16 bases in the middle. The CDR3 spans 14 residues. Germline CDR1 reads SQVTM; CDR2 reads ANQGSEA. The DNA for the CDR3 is TGCAGCGTTGGGGGGCTAGTGGGGGACTACGAGCAGTACTTC. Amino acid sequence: CSVGGLVGDYEQYF.

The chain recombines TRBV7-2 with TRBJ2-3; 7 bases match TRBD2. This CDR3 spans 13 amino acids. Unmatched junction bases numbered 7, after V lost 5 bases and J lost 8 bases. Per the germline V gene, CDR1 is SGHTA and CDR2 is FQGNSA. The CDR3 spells CASSLPSSGTQYF. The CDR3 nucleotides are TGTGCCAGCAGCCTCCCCTCTAGCGGTACGCAGTATTTT.

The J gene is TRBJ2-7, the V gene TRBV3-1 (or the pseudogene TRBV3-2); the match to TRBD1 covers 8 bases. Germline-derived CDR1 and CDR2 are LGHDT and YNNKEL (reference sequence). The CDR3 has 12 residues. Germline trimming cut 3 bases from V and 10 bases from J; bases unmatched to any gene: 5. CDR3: CASSQTGEHQYF. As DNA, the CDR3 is TGTGCCAGCAGCCAGACAGGGGAGCACCAGTACTTC.

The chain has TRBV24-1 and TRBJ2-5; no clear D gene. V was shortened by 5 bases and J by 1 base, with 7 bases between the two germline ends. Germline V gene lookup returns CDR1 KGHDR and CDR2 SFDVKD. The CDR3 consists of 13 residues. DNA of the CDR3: TGTGCCACCAGTGGCCCCGGCCAAGAGACCCAGTACTTC. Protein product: CATSGPGQETQYF.

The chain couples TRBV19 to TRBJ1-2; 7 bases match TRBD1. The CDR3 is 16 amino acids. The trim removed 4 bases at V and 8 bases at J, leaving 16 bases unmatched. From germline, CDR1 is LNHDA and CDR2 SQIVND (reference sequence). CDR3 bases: TGTGCCAGTAGTACCTTTGCGGGACAGTCGGCGGGCGGCTACACCTTC. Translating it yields CASSTFAGQSAGGYTF.

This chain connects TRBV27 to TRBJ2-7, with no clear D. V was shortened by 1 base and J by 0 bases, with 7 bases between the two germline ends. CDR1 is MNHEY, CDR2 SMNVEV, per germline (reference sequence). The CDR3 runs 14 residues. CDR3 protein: CASSLYRFSYEQYF. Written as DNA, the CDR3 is TGTGCCAGCAGTTTATACAGATTCTCCTACGAGCAGTACTTC.

CDR3 region: CASSTGQTANYGYTF. CDR3 bases: TGCGCCAGCAGCACGGGACAAACCGCTAACTATGGCTACACCTTC. The chain carries TRBV5-1 and TRBJ1-2; D might be TRBD1 (6 bases). Trimming took off 4 bases at V and 0 bases at J, with 13 bases between the two ends. The CDR3 is made up of 15 amino acids. Germline loops: CDR1 SGHRS, CDR2 YFSETQ.

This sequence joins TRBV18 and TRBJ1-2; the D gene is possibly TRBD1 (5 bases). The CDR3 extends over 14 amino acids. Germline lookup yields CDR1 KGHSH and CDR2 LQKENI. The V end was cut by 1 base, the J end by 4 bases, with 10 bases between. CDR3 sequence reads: CASSPLQGGYGYTF. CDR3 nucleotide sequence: TGTGCCAGCTCACCACTGCAGGGAGGCTATGGCTACACCTTC.

In nucleotides, the CDR3 is TGTGCCAGCAGCTTAGGTGAGACTAGCGGTTACAATGAGCAGTTCTTC. Its translation is CASSLGETSGYNEQFF. The chain is built from TRBV7-2 and TRBJ2-1, with 9 bases aligning to TRBD2. V lost 1 base to trimming and J lost 4 bases; unmatched junction nucleotides: 5. The length of the CDR3 is 16 residues. In germline, CDR1 is SGHTA, CDR2 FQGNSA.

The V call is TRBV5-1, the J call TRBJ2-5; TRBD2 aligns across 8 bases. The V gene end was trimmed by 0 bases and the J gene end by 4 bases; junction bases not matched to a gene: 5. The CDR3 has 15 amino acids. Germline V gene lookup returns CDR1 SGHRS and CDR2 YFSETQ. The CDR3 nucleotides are TGCGCCAGCAGCTTGGAGGGACTAGTCCGAGAGACCCAGTACTTC. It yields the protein CASSLEGLVRETQYF.

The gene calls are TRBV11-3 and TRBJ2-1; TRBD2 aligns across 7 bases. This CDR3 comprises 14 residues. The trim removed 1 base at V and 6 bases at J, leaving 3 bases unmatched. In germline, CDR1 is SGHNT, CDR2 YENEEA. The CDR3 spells CASSLAGGTNEQFF. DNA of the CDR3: TGTGCCAGCAGCTTAGCGGGAGGTACCAATGAGCAGTTCTTC. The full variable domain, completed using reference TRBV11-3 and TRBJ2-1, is EAGVVQSPRYKIIEKKQPVAFWCNPISGHNTLYWYLQNLGQGPELLIRYENEEAVDDSQLPKDRFSAERLKGVDSTLKIQPAELGDSAVYLCASSLAGGTNEQFFGPGTRLTVL.

CDR3 nucleotides: TGTGCCAGCAGCCTTTGGACTGATTTAGCCAAAAACATTCAGTACTTC. Amino acids: CASSLWTDLAKNIQYF. V is TRBV7-2 and J is TRBJ2-4; a possible D gene is TRBD2 (5 bases). This CDR3 has 16 residues. Trimming took 5 bases from V and 0 from J, leaving 14 bases between them. CDR1 and CDR2 (germline): SGHTA, FQGNSA.

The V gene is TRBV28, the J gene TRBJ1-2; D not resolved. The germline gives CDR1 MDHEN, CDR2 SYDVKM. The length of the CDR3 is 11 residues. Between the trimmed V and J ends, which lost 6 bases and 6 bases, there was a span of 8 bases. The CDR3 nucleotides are TGTGCCAGCAGACTCGGGGATGGCTACACCTTC. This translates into CASRLGDGYTF.

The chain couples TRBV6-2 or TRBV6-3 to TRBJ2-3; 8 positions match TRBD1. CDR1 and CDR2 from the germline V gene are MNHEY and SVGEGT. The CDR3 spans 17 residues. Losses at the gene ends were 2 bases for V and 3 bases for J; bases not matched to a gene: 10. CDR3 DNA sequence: TGTGCCAGCAGTTACCCCGGGACAGGTCGTCGAACAGATACGCAGTATTTT. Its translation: CASSYPGTGRRTDTQYF.

CDR3: CASSLSGGSETQYF. The DNA for the CDR3 is TGTGCCAGCTCACTCTCAGGGGGGTCGGAGACCCAGTACTTC. The chain links TRBV18 to TRBJ2-5; a weak D match, TRBD1 (7 bases). This CDR3 has 14 amino acids. The germline V and J ends were trimmed by 4 bases and 5 bases, with 14 bases remaining between them. The germline V gene has CDR1 KGHSH and CDR2 LQKENI.

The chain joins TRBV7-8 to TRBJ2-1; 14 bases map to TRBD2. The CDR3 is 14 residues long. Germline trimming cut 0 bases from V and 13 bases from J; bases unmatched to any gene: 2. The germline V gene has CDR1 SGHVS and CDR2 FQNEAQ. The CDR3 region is CASSLAGLAGGQFF. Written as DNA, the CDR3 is TGTGCCAGCAGCTTAGCCGGACTAGCGGGAGGTCAGTTCTTC.

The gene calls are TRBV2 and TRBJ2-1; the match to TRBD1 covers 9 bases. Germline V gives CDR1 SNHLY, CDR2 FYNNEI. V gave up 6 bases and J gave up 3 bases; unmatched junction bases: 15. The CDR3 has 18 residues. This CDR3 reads CASRTRDRARLGYNEQFF. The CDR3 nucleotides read TGTGCCAGCAGAACCCGGGACAGGGCTAGGTTGGGCTACAATGAGCAGTTCTTC.

As DNA, the CDR3 is TGTGCCAGCAGCCGTCCGGGACAGGCTCACTACGAGCAGTACTTC. Protein product: CASSRPGQAHYEQYF. This rearrangement joins TRBV6-2 or TRBV6-3 to TRBJ2-7, with TRBD1 matching over 8 bases. Germline lookup yields CDR1 MNHEY and CDR2 SVGEGT. After removal of 6 bases from V and 3 bases from J, the junction contained 10 bases not matched to a gene. The CDR3 is made up of 15 amino acids.

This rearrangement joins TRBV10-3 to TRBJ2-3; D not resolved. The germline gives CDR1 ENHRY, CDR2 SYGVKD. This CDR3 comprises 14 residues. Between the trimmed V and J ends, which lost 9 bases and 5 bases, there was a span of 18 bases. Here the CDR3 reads CAIGSTQLGDTQYF. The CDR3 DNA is TGTGCCATTGGTAGCACCCAACTGGGAGATACGCAGTATTTT.

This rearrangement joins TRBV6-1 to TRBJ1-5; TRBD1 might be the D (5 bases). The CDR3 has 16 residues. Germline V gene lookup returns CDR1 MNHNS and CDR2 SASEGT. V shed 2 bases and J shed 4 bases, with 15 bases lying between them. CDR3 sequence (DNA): TGTGCCAGCAGTGAAATGGGACTAGCTGGAAATCAGCCCCAGCATTTT. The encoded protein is CASSEMGLAGNQPQHF.

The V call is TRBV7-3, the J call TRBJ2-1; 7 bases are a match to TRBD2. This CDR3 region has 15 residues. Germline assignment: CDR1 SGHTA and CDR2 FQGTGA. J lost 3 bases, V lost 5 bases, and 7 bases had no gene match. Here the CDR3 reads CASSPGGRGYNEQFF. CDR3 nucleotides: TGTGCCAGCAGCCCGGGTGGGAGGGGCTACAATGAGCAGTTCTTC.

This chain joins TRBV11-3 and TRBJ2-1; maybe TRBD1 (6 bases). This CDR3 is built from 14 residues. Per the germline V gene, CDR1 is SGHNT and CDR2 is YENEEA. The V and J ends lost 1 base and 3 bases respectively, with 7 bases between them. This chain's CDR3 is CASSLGDIYNEQFF. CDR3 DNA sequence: TGTGCCAGCAGCTTAGGGGACATCTACAATGAGCAGTTCTTC. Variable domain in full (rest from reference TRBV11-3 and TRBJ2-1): EAGVVQSPRYKIIEKKQPVAFWCNPISGHNTLYWYLQNLGQGPELLIRYENEEAVDDSQLPKDRFSAERLKGVDSTLKIQPAELGDSAVYLCASSLGDIYNEQFFGPGTRLTVL.